These T cell receptor beta chains were read from a single sample in a study of blood T cell repertoires in COVID-19. Some clones are missing from TCRdb's copy, which holds only in-frame ones; the method was immunoSEQ multiplex PCR. Of 200,000 to 250,000 clones listed, around four fifths were seen once; the top ten hold around 18%. Sequenced material: peripheral blood. The receptor source for this set is a woman aged 80 or older with active or convalescent COVID-19. Both conserved end residues are part of each CDR3. A D gene is named only where the DNA matches it firmly. Clone size is given for some rows only: seen once, a few or many times, or a class if the clone is expanded.

15,TRBJ1-6,TRBV2,TRBD1,.,CASRLTGTDNSPLHF,TGTGCCAGCAGACTCACGGGGACAGACAATTCACCCCTCCACTTT
13,TRBJ1-4,TRBV7-3,.,.,CASSQGHNEKLFF,TGTGCCAGCAGCCAGGGCCATAATGAAAAACTGTTTTTT
13,TRBJ1-5,TRBV19,.,once,CASSIQGTQPQHF,TGTGCCAGTAGTATACAGGGAACGCAGCCCCAGCATTTT
14,TRBJ2-1,TRBV19,.,.,CASSVTSSHNEQFF,TGTGCCAGTAGTGTAACTAGCAGCCACAATGAGCAGTTCTTC
13,TRBJ1-1,TRBV7-2,.,few,CASSLDPGTEAFF,TGTGCCAGCAGCTTGGATCCGGGCACTGAAGCTTTCTTT
14,TRBJ1-3,TRBV7-2,.,.,CASSSPGPGNTIYF,TGTGCCAGCAGCTCACCTGGGCCTGGAAACACCATATATTTT
14,TRBJ1-1,TRBV25-1,.,few,CASSDFLTTDEAFF,TGTGCCAGCAGTGATTTCCTGACGACAGATGAAGCTTTCTTT
15,TRBJ2-5,TRBV18,.,.,CASSPLAGAQETQYF,TGTGCCAGCTCACCACTTGCAGGGGCGCAAGAGACCCAGTACTTC
11,TRBJ2-7,TRBV29-1,.,.,CSVVGHDEQYF,TGCAGCGTTGTTGGGCATGACGAGCAGTACTTC
15,TRBJ1-4,TRBV5-5,.,.,CASSSDPAGYEKLFF,TGTGCCAGCAGTTCGGACCCCGCGGGGTATGAAAAACTGTTTTTT
12,TRBJ2-7,TRBV5-1,.,.,CASSTPSYEQYF,TGCGCCAGCAGCACTCCATCCTACGAGCAGTACTTC
14,TRBJ2-5,TRBV20-1,.,.,CSASRAGSQETQYF,TGCAGTGCTAGTAGGGCGGGGTCACAAGAGACCCAGTACTTC
16,TRBJ2-4,TRBV11-3,TRBD1,.,CASSWSDRGAKNIQYF,TGTGCCAGCAGCTGGTCGGACAGGGGAGCCAAAAACATTCAGTACTTC
17,TRBJ2-2,TRBV19,TRBD2,.,CASRARWGLAGAGELFF,TGTGCCAGTAGAGCAAGATGGGGACTAGCGGGGGCTGGGGAGCTGTTTTTT
15,TRBJ2-7,TRBV11-2,TRBD1,.,CASSLEGQGPYEQYF,TGTGCCAGCAGCTTAGAGGGACAGGGCCCCTACGAGCAGTACTTC
15,TRBJ1-5,TRBV6-5,.,.,CASRSGTGGNQPQHF,TGTGCCAGCAGATCCGGGACGGGGGGCAATCAGCCCCAGCATTTT
14,TRBJ1-1,TRBV2,TRBD1,.,CASNTGGMNTEAFF,TGTGCCAGCAACACAGGGGGAATGAACACTGAAGCTTTCTTT
17,TRBJ2-2,TRBV5-4,TRBD2,.,CASSLRGGRARTGELFF,TGTGCCAGCAGCTTGAGGGGCGGGAGGGCGAGAACCGGGGAGCTGTTTTTT
13,TRBJ2-7,TRBV15,.,.,CATSRDKASEQYF,TGTGCCACCAGCAGGGACAAAGCATCCGAGCAGTACTTC
13,TRBJ2-1,TRBV6-2/TRBV6-3,TRBD2,many,CASSYARLAEQFF,TGTGCCAGCAGTTACGCAAGACTAGCAGAGCAGTTCTTC
16,TRBJ2-1,TRBV5-4,TRBD1,once,CASSLKFRDRNNEQFF,TGTGCCAGCAGCTTAAAATTCCGGGACAGGAACAATGAGCAGTTCTTC
13,TRBJ1-2,TRBV2,.,.,CASRADRLYGYTF,TGTGCCAGCAGGGCAGACAGACTCTATGGCTACACCTTC
16,TRBJ2-7,TRBV28,TRBD2,.,CASTPPLAGEGYEQYF,TGTGCCAGCACCCCGCCCCTAGCGGGGGAGGGCTACGAGCAGTACTTC
15,TRBJ2-5,TRBV28,.,once,CASESRQAYQETQYF,TGTGCCAGCGAGTCAAGGCAGGCGTACCAAGAGACCCAGTACTTC
15,TRBJ1-6,TRBV7-2,.,.,CASSLGGGRYSPLHF,TGTGCCAGCAGCTTGGGGGGCGGGAGATATTCACCCCTCCACTTT
15,TRBJ1-3,TRBV5-6,TRBD1,.,CASSRGQPERNTIYF,TGTGCCAGCAGCAGGGGACAGCCAGAAAGAAACACCATATATTTT
17,TRBJ2-4,TRBV29-1,.,.,CSVRGTQGVLAKNIQYF,TGCAGCGTACGCGGAACACAAGGGGTCTTAGCCAAAAACATTCAGTACTTC
15,TRBJ2-7,TRBV11-3,.,.,CASSLNTVSYYEQYF,TGTGCCAGCAGCTTAAACACAGTCTCTTACTACGAGCAGTACTTC
18,TRBJ2-1,TRBV4-1,.,.,CASSQIPWGALLYNEQFF,TGCGCCAGCAGCCAAATCCCTTGGGGAGCCCTCCTCTACAATGAGCAGTTCTTC
12,TRBJ1-2,TRBV5-4,.,.,CANGGGIGGYTF,TGTGCCAACGGCGGAGGAATTGGGGGCTACACCTTC
16,TRBJ2-5,TRBV15,.,.,CATSRGAGKGQETQYF,TGTGCCACCAGCAGAGGTGCGGGGAAGGGCCAAGAGACCCAGTACTTC
15,TRBJ2-1,TRBV28,.,few,CASSPTSTGYNEQFF,TGTGCCAGCAGTCCGACTAGTACTGGCTACAATGAGCAGTTCTTC
16,TRBJ2-3,TRBV11-1,TRBD1,.,CASSLDQRDRADTQYF,TGTGCCAGCAGCTTAGATCAACGGGACAGGGCGGATACGCAGTATTTT
15,TRBJ1-2,TRBV19,TRBD1,.,CASSGQGRVNYGYTF,TGTGCTTCTTCGGGACAGGGCAGGGTGAACTATGGCTACACCTTC
13,TRBJ1-4,TRBV20-1,TRBD1,.,CSASTQGAEKLFF,TGCAGTGCTAGTACTCAGGGGGCGGAAAAACTGTTTTTT
16,TRBJ2-7,TRBV18,TRBD1,.,CASSDSMGQGFYEQYF,TGTGCCAGCTCAGATTCTATGGGACAGGGCTTCTACGAGCAGTACTTC
15,TRBJ1-3,TRBV9,TRBD1,once,CASSAGQNLGNTIYF,TGTGCCAGCAGCGCGGGACAGAACCTTGGAAACACCATATATTTT
13,TRBJ1-1,TRBV5-1,TRBD1,.,CASSGRGETEAFF,TGCGCCAGCAGCGGCAGGGGGGAAACTGAAGCTTTCTTT
16,TRBJ1-6,TRBV10-2,.,.,CASSESQGPPGAPLHF,TGCGCCAGCAGTGAGAGTCAGGGTCCCCCCGGAGCACCCCTCCACTTT
17,TRBJ2-3,TRBV7-2,TRBD2,.,CASSSRPGGGRTDTQYF,TGTGCCAGCAGCTCCCGACCGGGGGGAGGGAGGACAGATACGCAGTATTTT
13,TRBJ2-2,TRBV2,.,.,CASSVYLTGELFF,TGTGCCAGCAGTGTTTATCTCACCGGGGAGCTGTTTTTT
18,TRBJ2-5,TRBV7-2,TRBD1,.,CASSLDPRDSKYQETQYF,TGTGCCAGCAGCTTAGACCCCCGGGACAGCAAGTACCAAGAGACCCAGTACTTC
16,TRBJ1-5,TRBV4-2,.,.,CASSQAAGNTDQPQHF,TGTGCCAGCAGCCAAGCGGCAGGCAACACGGATCAGCCCCAGCATTTT
17,TRBJ1-2,TRBV7-9,TRBD1,few,CASSLARQGPLSYGYTF,TGTGCCAGCAGCTTAGCCAGACAGGGACCCCTATCCTATGGCTACACCTTC
15,TRBJ2-5,TRBV5-1,TRBD2,.,CASSLAGGPAETQYF,TGCGCCAGCAGCTTGGCGGGAGGCCCCGCCGAGACCCAGTACTTC
15,TRBJ1-6,TRBV28,.,.,CASSYSQGYNSPLHF,TGTGCCAGCAGCTACTCACAGGGCTATAATTCACCCCTCCACTTT
11,TRBJ2-3,TRBV6-5,.,.,CASARHSAQYF,TGTGCCAGCGCCCGTCATTCGGCGCAGTATTTT
18,TRBJ2-1,TRBV15,TRBD1,.,CATSRDAPQGARYNEQFF,TGTGCCACCAGCAGAGATGCCCCCCAGGGGGCGCGGTACAATGAGCAGTTCTTC
16,TRBJ1-4,TRBV2,.,.,CASRREQTPRGEKLFF,TGTGCCAGCAGAAGGGAACAGACGCCCCGAGGGGAAAAACTGTTTTTT
17,TRBJ2-7,TRBV2,TRBD2,.,CASSDSLLAGGLGEQYF,TGTGCCAGCAGTGATAGTCTTCTAGCGGGAGGGCTTGGGGAGCAGTACTTC